This entry lists 30 T cell receptor beta chains sequenced from one sample in a study of response to subunit inactivated influenza vaccine. TCRdb ran MiXCR on the RT-PCR reads and lists one entry per CDR3 protein. The data show roughly 540,000 distinct CDR3 sequences, under 25% seen once. The same specimen was also included in a second study, on T cells expressing NK-cell markers. From that paper: Template switching by 5'RACE with UMIs generated the TCR beta cDNA.

The sequences come from CD4+ T cells sorted from PBMCs, collected roughly 12 days after vaccination. All receptors derive from a man in his fifties or sixties who received an inactivated influenza vaccine.

The chain links TRBV5-1 to TRBJ2-6; either TRBD1 or TRBD2 may supply D (5 bases each). CDR3 size: 13 residues. V was shortened by 5 bases and J by 2 bases, with 5 bases between the two germline ends. Germline CDR1 and CDR2: SGHRS and YFSETQ. This CDR3 reads CASRGAGANVLTF. CDR3 bases: TGCGCCAGCAGGGGGGCTGGGGCCAACGTCCTGACTTTC. Drawing the rest from reference TRBV5-1 and TRBJ2-6, the complete variable domain is KAGVTQTPRYLIKTRGQQVTLSCSPISGHRSVSWYQQTPGQGLQFLFEYFSETQRNKGNFPGRFSGRQFSNSRSEMNVSTLELGDSALYLCASRGAGANVLTFGAGSRLTVL.

This clonotype appeared a few times. This chain links TRBV18 with TRBJ1-6, with D unclear. Germline loops: CDR1 KGHSH, CDR2 LQKENI. The CDR3 totals 14 residues. V was clipped by 4 bases and J by 8 bases, with 12 bases between them. CDR3 sequence reads: CASSRERKDSPLHF. CDR3 DNA: TGTGCCAGCTCACGAGAAAGGAAAGATTCACCCCTCCACTTT.

The chain joins TRBV5-1 to TRBJ2-3; 7 bases agree with TRBD2. The J segment lost 6 bases and the V segment lost 6 bases, leaving 7 bases of the junction unmatched. CDR3 size: 13 residues. CDR1 SGHRS and CDR2 YFSETQ come from the germline V gene. The CDR3 region is CASTLTGGDTQYF. The CDR3, as DNA: TGCGCCAGCACCCTAACGGGGGGTGATACGCAGTATTTT.

This clonotype was observed a handful of times. The chain joins TRBV14 to TRBJ1-2; tentatively, D is TRBD1 (6 bases). CDR3 size: 13 residues. V was pared by 2 bases and J by 7 bases, with 11 bases between. Germline CDR1 is SGHDN and CDR2 is FVKESK. CDR3 in DNA: TGTGCCAGCAGCCAACTCTTACAGGGTGGCTACACCTTC. It codes for CASSQLLQGGYTF.

This chain links TRBV15 with TRBJ2-1, with D perhaps matching TRBD2 (5 bases). The CDR3 loop spans 15 amino acids. V dropped 1 base and J dropped 6 bases, with 13 bases sitting between them. Germline lookup yields CDR1 LNHNV and CDR2 YYDKDF (reference sequence). This CDR3 reads CATSRVFAGGNEQFF. The CDR3 nucleotides read TGTGCCACCAGCAGAGTTTTTGCCGGAGGCAATGAGCAGTTCTTC.

There are a few counts of this clonotype. The chain's CDR3 is CSAGAFRETQYF. CDR3 in DNA: TGCAGTGCCGGAGCGTTCCGAGAGACCCAGTACTTC. V gene TRBV20-1 combines with J gene TRBJ2-5; D gene uncertain. V was trimmed by 6 bases and J by 4 bases, leaving 12 bases between them. Germline values: CDR1 DFQATT, CDR2 SNEGSKA (reference sequence). The length of the CDR3 is 12 residues.

In this sample, this clonotype turned up a few times. The gene calls are TRBV6-5 and TRBJ2-4; D possibly matches TRBD1 or TRBD2 (5 bases each). Germline V gene lookup returns CDR1 MNHEY and CDR2 SVGAGI. Trimming cost V 0 bases and J 0 bases, with 6 bases left between them. CDR3 size: 15 residues. This CDR3 is CASSYSRGAKNIQYF. The CDR3 region has the DNA TGTGCCAGCAGTTACTCGAGGGGAGCCAAAAACATTCAGTACTTC.

V usage is TRBV12-3 or TRBV12-4 and J usage is TRBJ2-7, with D possibly matching TRBD2 (6 bases). V lost 3 bases, J lost 5 bases, and 14 bases lay in between. The CDR3 loop spans 14 amino acids. CDR3 protein: CASSFSRSGDEQYF. Here the CDR3 DNA reads TGTGCCAGCAGTTTTAGTCGATCGGGGGACGAGCAGTACTTC.

This clonotype was counted between two and nine times. This chain joins TRBV3-1 and TRBJ2-1; TRBD1 or TRBD2 may be the D gene (5 bases each). The CDR3 covers 18 residues. Deletions cut 0 bases from V and 2 bases from J, with 17 bases between. Germline CDR1 LGHDT, CDR2 YNNKEL (reference sequence). In DNA, the CDR3 is TGTGCCAGCAGCCAAGATAGGCCGGGGCAAAAGCCCTACAATGAGCAGTTCTTC. Residues: CASSQDRPGQKPYNEQFF.

V and J are TRBV7-2 and TRBJ1-5; no definite D call. This CDR3 has 14 residues. Germline lookup yields CDR1 SGHTA and CDR2 FQGNSA. V was pared by 1 base and J by 2 bases, with 6 bases between. CDR3 DNA: TGTGCCAGCAGCTTAGGGAGGCGCAATCAGCCCCAGCATTTT. It translates to CASSLGRRNQPQHF.

The chain is built from TRBV12-3 or TRBV12-4 and TRBJ2-3; D is perhaps TRBD1 or TRBD2 (5 bases each). The V end was cut by 1 base, the J end by 0 bases, with 17 bases between. This CDR3 contains 18 residues. The chain's CDR3 is CASSLDWDQPSSTDTQYF. The CDR3 DNA sequence: TGTGCCAGCAGTTTAGATTGGGACCAACCTTCTAGCACAGATACGCAGTATTTT.

This clonotype was seen a handful of times. This chain links TRBV20-1 with TRBJ2-3; TRBD2 matches at 10 bases. The CDR3 is 15 amino acids. Germline V CDR1 and CDR2: DFQATT, SNEGSKA (reference sequence). The V and J ends lost 6 bases and 4 bases, in that order; junction bases with no gene match: 10. In DNA, the CDR3 is TGCAGTGCAAGTACCGGGACTAGCGCCTCAGATACGCAGTATTTT. Translation gives CSASTGTSASDTQYF.

The CDR3 DNA is TGTGCCACCAGTGCCCGGGGGGGGATTGCTGAAGCTTTCTTT. Translating it yields CATSARGGIAEAFF. The rearrangement links TRBV24-1 to TRBJ1-1, with D possibly TRBD1 on 5 matching bases. Germline CDR1 KGHDR, CDR2 SFDVKD. The CDR3 sequence is 14 residues long. The V end was cut by 5 bases, the J end by 6 bases, with 15 bases between.

This clonotype has at least ten counts. The V call is TRBV4-1, the J call TRBJ1-5, with D uncertain. V lost 0 bases and J 6 bases, leaving 24 bases between the germline ends. The V gene's germline CDR1 is MGHRA and CDR2 YSYEKL. This CDR3 is 19 amino acids long. CDR3 loop: CASSQDFLRVVGSGQPQHF. In DNA, the CDR3 is TGCGCCAGCAGCCAAGACTTCTTAAGGGTGGTCGGCTCCGGTCAGCCCCAGCATTTT.

CDR3 residues: CASSLAARSDNEQFF. CDR3 bases: TGTGCCAGCAGCTTAGCTGCGCGGAGCGACAATGAGCAGTTCTTC. This chain uses TRBV11-2 with TRBJ2-1; no clear D. Germline V gives CDR1 SGHAT, CDR2 FQNNGV. This CDR3 is 15 amino acids long. Trimming left V 1 base short and J 5 bases short, with 12 bases between.

The chain combines TRBV2 with TRBJ2-5; 9 bases agree with TRBD1. CDR1 and CDR2 from the germline V gene are SNHLY and FYNNEI. This CDR3 has 15 amino acids. Losses at the gene ends were 6 bases for V and 5 bases for J; bases not matched to a gene: 10. CDR3 in DNA: TGTGCCAGCAGAGAACCGGGACAGGGTAGGGAGACCCAGTACTTC. Translation: CASREPGQGRETQYF.

This clonotype came up a few times. The J gene is TRBJ2-1, the V gene TRBV2, with 8 bases fitting TRBD1. The CDR3 extends over 14 amino acids. Trimming removed 4 bases from V and 10 bases from J; junction bases left unmatched: 9. The germline gives CDR1 SNHLY, CDR2 FYNNEI. The CDR3 is CASSARSGGYEQFF. The CDR3 nucleotides read TGTGCCAGCAGTGCTCGCTCAGGGGGCTACGAGCAGTTCTTC.

The chain employs TRBV5-1 and TRBJ2-7; 12 nucleotides line up with TRBD1. The trim removed 1 base at V and 4 bases at J, leaving 6 bases unmatched. Germline-derived CDR1 and CDR2 are SGHRS and YFSETQ. This CDR3 spans 16 amino acids. The CDR3: CASSLTTGQGAYEQYF. The CDR3 DNA sequence: TGCGCCAGCAGCTTGACAACGGGACAGGGGGCATACGAGCAGTACTTC.

The chain carries TRBV5-5 and TRBJ2-5; the D is unclear. The CDR3 contains 14 residues. The germline V gene encodes CDR1 SGHKS and CDR2 YYEKEE (reference sequence). V gave up 0 bases and J gave up 1 base, with 7 bases separating them. The CDR3 reads CASSLGHIQETQYF. DNA for the CDR3: TGTGCCAGCAGCTTGGGGCACATCCAAGAGACCCAGTACTTC.

This clonotype was counted a few times. This chain joins TRBV7-9 and TRBJ2-6; unclear D gene. V was trimmed by 2 bases and J by 0 bases, leaving 5 bases between them. This CDR3 is built from 15 residues. The germline V gene encodes CDR1 SEHNR and CDR2 FQNEAQ (reference sequence). CDR3 region: CASSLRVSGANVLTF. In DNA form, the CDR3 reads TGTGCCAGCAGCTTACGAGTCTCTGGGGCCAACGTCCTGACTTTC.

V and J are TRBV3-1 and TRBJ2-1, with 13 bases identical to TRBD2. This CDR3 comprises 18 residues. V gave up 3 bases and J gave up 3 bases; unmatched junction bases: 8. Germline lookup yields CDR1 LGHDT and CDR2 YNNKEL (reference sequence). In DNA form, the CDR3 reads TGTGCCAGCAGCCACTACCAGGGACTAGCGGGACGCTACAATGAGCAGTTCTTC. It is translated as CASSHYQGLAGRYNEQFF.

This clonotype has more than one count but fewer than ten. The chain is built from TRBV6-2 or TRBV6-3 and TRBJ2-2; the D is unclear. The CDR3 has 14 residues. The germline V gene encodes CDR1 MNHEY and CDR2 SVGEGT. With 7 bases removed from V and 7 bases from J, the gap between germline ends came to 16 bases. CDR3 loop: CASTPDFSVGELFF. DNA of the CDR3: TGTGCCAGCACCCCAGACTTCTCTGTCGGGGAGCTGTTTTTT.

In DNA, the CDR3 is TGCAGTGCTAGAGAAAACAGGGGTCAGCCCCAGCATTTT. It codes for CSARENRGQPQHF. This chain uses TRBV20-1 with TRBJ1-5, with 7 bases matching TRBD1. In germline, CDR1 is DFQATT, CDR2 SNEGSKA (reference sequence). V lost 0 bases, J lost 6 bases, and 2 bases stayed unmatched. This CDR3 contains 13 residues.

This clonotype appeared a few times. The V call is TRBV6-1, the J call TRBJ1-4; 8 bases align to TRBD1. V shed 5 bases, J shed 7 bases, and the junction held 6 bases outside the gene matches. Germline CDR1 and CDR2: MNHNS and SASEGT. The CDR3 is 14 amino acids. Here the CDR3 reads CASSKDRVREKLFF. In DNA, the CDR3 is TGTGCCAGCAGTAAGGACAGGGTTCGTGAAAAACTGTTTTTT.

This clonotype has more than one count but fewer than ten. J is TRBJ2-5 and V is TRBV11-2, with D possibly called TRBD1 or TRBD2 (5 bases each). The germline V gene encodes CDR1 SGHAT and CDR2 FQNNGV. This CDR3 is 14 amino acids long. V dropped 1 base and J dropped 1 base, with 7 bases sitting between them. Written as DNA, the CDR3 is TGTGCCAGCAGCTTAGTCGGGGCCCAAGAGACCCAGTACTTC. As protein: CASSLVGAQETQYF.

This chain joins TRBV20-1 and TRBJ2-1, with D perhaps matching TRBD2 (6 bases). Trimming left V 4 bases short and J 2 bases short, with 12 bases between. Germline CDR1 and CDR2: DFQATT and SNEGSKA (reference sequence). The CDR3 consists of 14 residues. CDR3 amino acids: CSANEGGTYNEQFF. CDR3 nucleotide sequence: TGCAGTGCTAATGAGGGAGGAACCTACAATGAGCAGTTCTTC.

The chain recombines TRBV2 with TRBJ2-1; 8 bases are a match to TRBD2. Trimming took 6 bases from V and 14 from J; bases not matched to a gene: 18. The CDR3 contains 15 residues. Germline values: CDR1 SNHLY, CDR2 FYNNEI. For the CDR3, the DNA is TGTGCCAGCAGGGGTGCCTCCGGGACTAGTGATTTTGAGTTCTTC. This codes for CASRGASGTSDFEFF.

Ten or more counts support this clonotype. The V gene is TRBV7-8, the J gene TRBJ2-7; TRBD2 aligns across 8 bases. Germline V gene lookup returns CDR1 SGHVS and CDR2 FQNEAQ. The trim removed 1 base at V and 9 bases at J, leaving 5 bases unmatched. CDR3 size: 13 residues. The CDR3 protein is CASSLVAGGLQYF. The CDR3 region has the DNA TGTGCCAGCAGCTTAGTTGCGGGGGGCCTGCAGTACTTC.

This clonotype was detected ten times or more. This sequence joins TRBV7-9 and TRBJ2-1, with D unclear. Trimming removed 5 bases at V and 7 bases at J, with 3 bases between. CDR3 length: 10 residues. Per germline, CDR1 SEHNR and CDR2 FQNEAQ (reference sequence). As DNA, the CDR3 is TGTGCCAGCAGCGGTAATGAGCAGTTCTTC. This sequence encodes CASSGNEQFF.

The chain has TRBV5-1 and TRBJ2-7, with D perhaps given as TRBD1 or TRBD2 (5 bases each). Germline V gives CDR1 SGHRS, CDR2 YFSETQ. Deletions cut 0 bases from V and 7 bases from J, with 17 bases between. This CDR3 is built from 15 residues. Here the CDR3 reads CASSLGAWGSGEQYF. The CDR3 nucleotides are TGCGCCAGCAGCTTGGGGGCTTGGGGGTCTGGAGAGCAGTACTTC.